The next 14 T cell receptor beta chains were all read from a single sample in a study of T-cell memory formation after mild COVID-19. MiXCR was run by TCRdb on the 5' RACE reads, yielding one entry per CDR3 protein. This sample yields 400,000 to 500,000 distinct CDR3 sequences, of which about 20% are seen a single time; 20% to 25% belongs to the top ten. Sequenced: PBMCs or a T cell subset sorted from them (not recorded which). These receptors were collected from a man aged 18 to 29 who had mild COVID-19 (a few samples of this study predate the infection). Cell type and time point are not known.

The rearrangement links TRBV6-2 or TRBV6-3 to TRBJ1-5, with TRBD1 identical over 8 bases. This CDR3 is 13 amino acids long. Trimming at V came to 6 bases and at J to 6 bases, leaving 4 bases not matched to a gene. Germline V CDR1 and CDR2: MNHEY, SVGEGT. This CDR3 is CASSQGAGQPQHF. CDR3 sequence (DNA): TGTGCCAGCAGCCAGGGGGCCGGTCAGCCCCAGCATTTT.

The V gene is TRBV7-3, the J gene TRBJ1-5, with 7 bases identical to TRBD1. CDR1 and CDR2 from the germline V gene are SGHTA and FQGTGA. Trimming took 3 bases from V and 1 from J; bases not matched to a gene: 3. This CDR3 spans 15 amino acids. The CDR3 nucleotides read TGTGCCAGCAGCTTGACAGGGCAGAGCAATCAGCCCCAGCATTTT. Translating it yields CASSLTGQSNQPQHF.

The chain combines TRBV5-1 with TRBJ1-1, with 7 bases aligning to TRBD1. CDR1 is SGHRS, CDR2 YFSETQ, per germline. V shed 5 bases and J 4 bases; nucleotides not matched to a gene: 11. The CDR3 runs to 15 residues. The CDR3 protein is CASRYRDRQSTEAFF. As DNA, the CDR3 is TGCGCCAGCAGATACAGGGACAGACAAAGCACTGAAGCTTTCTTT.

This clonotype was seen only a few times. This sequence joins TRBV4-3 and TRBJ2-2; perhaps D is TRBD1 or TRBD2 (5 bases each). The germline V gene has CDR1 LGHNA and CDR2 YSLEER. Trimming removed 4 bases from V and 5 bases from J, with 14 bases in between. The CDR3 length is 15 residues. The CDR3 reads CASSLLGPGTGELFF. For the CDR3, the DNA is TGCGCCAGCAGCCTCCTGGGGCCGGGGACCGGGGAGCTGTTTTTT.

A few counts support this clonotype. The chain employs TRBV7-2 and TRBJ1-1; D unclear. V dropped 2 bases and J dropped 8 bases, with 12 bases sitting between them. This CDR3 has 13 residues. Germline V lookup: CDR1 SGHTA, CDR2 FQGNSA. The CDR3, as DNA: TGTGCCAGCAGCTTATATCCCCGGACGGAAGCTTTCTTT. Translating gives CASSLYPRTEAFF. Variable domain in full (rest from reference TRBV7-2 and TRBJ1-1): GAGVSQSPSNKVTEKGKDVELRCDPISGHTALYWYRQSLGQGLEFLIYFQGNSAPDKSGLPSDRFSAERTGGSVSTLTIQRTQQEDSAVYLCASSLYPRTEAFFGQGTRLTVV.

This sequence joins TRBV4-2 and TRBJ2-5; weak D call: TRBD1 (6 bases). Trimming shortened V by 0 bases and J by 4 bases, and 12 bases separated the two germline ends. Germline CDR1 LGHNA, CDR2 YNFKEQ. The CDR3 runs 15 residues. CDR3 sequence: CASSQDMGAPETQYF. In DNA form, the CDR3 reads TGTGCCAGCAGCCAAGATATGGGGGCTCCAGAGACCCAGTACTTC.

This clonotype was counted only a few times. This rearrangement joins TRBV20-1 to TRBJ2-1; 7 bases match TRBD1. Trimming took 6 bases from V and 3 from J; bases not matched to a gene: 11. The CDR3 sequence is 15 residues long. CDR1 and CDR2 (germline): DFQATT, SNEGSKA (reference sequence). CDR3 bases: TGCAGTGCGGCGACGCAGGGGGTAAACTACAATGAGCAGTTCTTC. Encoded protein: CSAATQGVNYNEQFF.

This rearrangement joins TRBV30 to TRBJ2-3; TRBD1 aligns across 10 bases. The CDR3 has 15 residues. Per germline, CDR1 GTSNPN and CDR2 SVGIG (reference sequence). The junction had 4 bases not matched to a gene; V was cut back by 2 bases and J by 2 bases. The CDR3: CAWSTGTGDTDTQYF. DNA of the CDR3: TGTGCCTGGAGTACCGGGACAGGGGACACAGATACGCAGTATTTT.

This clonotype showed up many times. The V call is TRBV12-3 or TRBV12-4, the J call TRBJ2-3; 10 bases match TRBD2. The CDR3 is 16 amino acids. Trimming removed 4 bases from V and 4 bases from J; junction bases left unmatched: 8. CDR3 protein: CASSSQKRGGSDTQYF. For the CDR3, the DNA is TGTGCCAGCAGTTCCCAGAAGCGGGGGGGTTCAGATACGCAGTATTTT.

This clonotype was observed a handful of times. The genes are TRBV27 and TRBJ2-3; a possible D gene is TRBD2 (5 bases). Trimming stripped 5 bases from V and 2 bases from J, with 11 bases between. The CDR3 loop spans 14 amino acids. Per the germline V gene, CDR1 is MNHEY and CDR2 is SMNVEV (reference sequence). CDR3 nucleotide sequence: TGTGCCAGCAGTCCGGACTGGATCACAGATACGCAGTATTTT. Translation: CASSPDWITDTQYF.

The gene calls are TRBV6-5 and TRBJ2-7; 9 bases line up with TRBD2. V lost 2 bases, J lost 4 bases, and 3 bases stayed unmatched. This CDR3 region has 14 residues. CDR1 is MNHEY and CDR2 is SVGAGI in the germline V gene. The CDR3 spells CASSYARGGYEQYF. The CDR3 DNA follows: TGTGCCAGCAGTTACGCGCGGGGGGGGTACGAGCAGTACTTC.

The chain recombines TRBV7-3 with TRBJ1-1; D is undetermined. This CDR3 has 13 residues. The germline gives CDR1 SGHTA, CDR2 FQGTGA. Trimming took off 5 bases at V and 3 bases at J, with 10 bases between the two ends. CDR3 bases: TGTGCCAGCAGCCATATGAGGGACACTGAAGCTTTCTTT. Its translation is CASSHMRDTEAFF. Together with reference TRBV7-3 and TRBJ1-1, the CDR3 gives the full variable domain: GAGVSQTPSNKVTEKGKYVELRCDPISGHTALYWYRQSLGQGPEFLIYFQGTGAADDSGLPNDRFFAVRPEGSVSTLKIQRTERGDSAVYLCASSHMRDTEAFFGQGTRLTVV.

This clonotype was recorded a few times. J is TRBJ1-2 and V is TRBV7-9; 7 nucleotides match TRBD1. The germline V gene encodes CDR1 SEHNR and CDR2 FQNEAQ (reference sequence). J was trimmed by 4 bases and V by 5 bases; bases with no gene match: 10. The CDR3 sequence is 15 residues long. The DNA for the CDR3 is TGTGCCAGCAGCGGTGAGGGACAGCTGGTCTATGGCTACACCTTC. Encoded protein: CASSGEGQLVYGYTF.

Written as DNA, the CDR3 is TGTGCCACCAGTGCCCCGGGGGGGCGCGGGACCCAGTACTTC. Amino acid sequence: CATSAPGGRGTQYF. The V and J genes are TRBV24-1 and TRBJ2-5; 8 bases fit TRBD2. This CDR3 is built from 14 residues. V trimming: 5 bases; J trimming: 7 bases; junction bases outside the gene matches: 8. The germline V gene has CDR1 KGHDR and CDR2 SFDVKD.